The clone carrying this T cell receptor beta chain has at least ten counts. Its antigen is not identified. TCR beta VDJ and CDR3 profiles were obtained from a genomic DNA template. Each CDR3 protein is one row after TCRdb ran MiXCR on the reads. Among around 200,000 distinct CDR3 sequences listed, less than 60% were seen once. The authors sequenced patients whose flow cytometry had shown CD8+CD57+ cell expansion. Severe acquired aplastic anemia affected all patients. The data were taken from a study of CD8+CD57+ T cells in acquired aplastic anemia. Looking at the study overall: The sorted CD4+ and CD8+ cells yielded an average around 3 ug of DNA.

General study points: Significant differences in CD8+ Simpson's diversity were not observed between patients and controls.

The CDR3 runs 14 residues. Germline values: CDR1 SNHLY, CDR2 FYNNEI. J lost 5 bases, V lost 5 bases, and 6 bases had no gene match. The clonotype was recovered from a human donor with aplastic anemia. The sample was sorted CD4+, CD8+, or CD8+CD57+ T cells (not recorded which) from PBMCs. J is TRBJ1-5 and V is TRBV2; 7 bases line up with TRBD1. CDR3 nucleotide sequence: TGTGCCAGCAGTAAAGACAGGGACCATCAGCCCCAGCATTTT. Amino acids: CASSKDRDHQPQHF. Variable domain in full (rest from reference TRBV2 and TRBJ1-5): EPEVTQTPSHQVTQMGQEVILRCVPISNHLYFYWYRQILGQKVEFLVSFYNNEISEKSEIFDDQFSVERPDGSNFTLKIRSTKLEDSAMYFCASSKDRDHQPQHFGDGTRLSIL.